The entry below describes one T cell receptor beta chain. What it binds is unknown. The data were obtained in a study of T cells after yellow fever vaccination. Study as a whole: Researchers used SMART-Seq v4 Ultra Low Input to prepare fractions that had low cell numbers.

Overall study findings and caveats: Abundant clonotypes from the bulk population could have been carried over as contaminants into FACS-sorted repertoires. Once the booster was given, most primary-vaccination clones reappeared, at approximately 97% for CD4 and roughly 85% for CD8.

This CDR3 is built from 17 residues. The germline CDR1 and CDR2 sequences are SGHDT and YYEEEE. Trimming cost V 1 base and J 4 bases; bases outside gene matches: 10. Template switching with 5'RACE generated the TCR cDNA and added a universal primer site and UMIs. TCRdb redid the calling of the 5' RACE reads with MiXCR, one entry per CDR3 protein. The repertoire consists of about 630,000 distinct CDR3 sequences, with roughly 12% occurring once and the leading ten covering approximately 15%. This sequence was found in a young man who received the YFV17D yellow fever vaccine. This chain links TRBV5-6 with TRBJ2-1, with 8 nucleotides matching TRBD2. This specimen was PBMCs, taken on the day of the yellow fever booster vaccination. The CDR3 coding sequence is TGTGCCAGCAGCTTGAAGCCGTCGGGAGGGCCTTACAATGAGCAGTTCTTC. It encodes CASSLKPSGGPYNEQFF.